What follows describes a single TCR beta chain. Its antigen has not been determined. The sequenced fragment ends 3 residues before the CDR3 boundary, so the rest is inferred from the germline J gene. The germline V gene (reference sequence) specifies SEHNR as CDR1 and FQNEAQ as CDR2. The CDR3 sequence holds 13 residues, the cysteine and phenylalanine included. The DNA covers only part of the CDR3, 30 bases in frame from base 1. V is pared back by 5 bases and J by 2 bases, with 7 bases lying between the germline termini. This sample is drawn from a study of T cells in women clearing cervical HPV infection (dated by TCRdb to the late 2010s). About the investigation overall: The cases were about 27 women with histologically confirmed HPV16-related CIN3 or worse, and 2 of these cases were invasive cancers. Controls were 25 women whose single incident HPV16 infection cleared within 12 months without precancer or cancer developing. Case blood was taken at the visit when the lesion was first identified, whereas control blood was taken when infection was no longer detected. Among cases, blood sampling occurred a median of about 150 days after lesion detection, with an interquartile range of roughly 90 to 230 days. Since HLA typing was available for only a few women, HLA type could not be ruled out as a confounder. The exploratory proof-of-principle case-control study was nested within the Guanacaste HPV Natural History Study in Costa Rica and compared TCR repertoires across cervical HPV16 outcomes. Cases and controls were matched on age within five years and on year of sample collection. Cases had a median age of approximately 35 years compared with 37 to 40 for controls, and baseline characteristics showed no significant differences between the groups. In the parent cohort, about 10,000 women aged 18 or older were enrolled in Guanacaste, Costa Rica, during about 1993 to 1994 and were followed for seven years. Quality controls consisted of five blinded duplicates per group, for a total of approximately 60 samples made up of approximately 50 participants and around ten replicates. Study-wide findings and limitations: Cases had lower TRBV6-7 relative abundance than controls (approximately 0.11% versus 0.16%; Bonferroni P = 0.0008). Because the number of T cells in each sample was unknown, differences in richness could reflect differing T-cell content rather than repertoire biology. CIN3+ cases had significantly higher TCR repertoire richness than controls across sequencing depths, but evenness did not differ between the groups. Random forest classifiers combining richness and V gene abundances distinguished cases from controls with an estimated AUC of 0.7 to 0.85. Whether associations preceded infection or resulted from infection could not be shown with the cross-sectional design, and effector/memory subsets and HPV-specific T cells were not isolated.

TCR beta CDR3 regions were amplified by multiplex PCR from an average of roughly 1,200 ng genomic DNA per sample using the immunoSEQ assay. The assay corrected primer bias using a complete synthetic TCR repertoire to establish an amplification baseline. Amplicons were sequenced on the Illumina platform. The paper's data handling went like this. Error correction of the sequences involved clustering with frequency ratios plus a modified nearest-neighbor algorithm, after which the sequences were analyzed in the immunoSEQ Analyzer using IMGT gene definitions. TCR richness and evenness were averaged over 20 rarefaction repeats at each rarefaction depth, excluding samples with fewer sequences than the depth. Wilcoxon rank sum tests with FDR correction were used to compare V, D and J gene relative abundances between the groups. An intraclass correlation of around 96% for TCR richness and an average of around 76% across about 66 gene segments were obtained from the blinded duplicates. The immuneACCESS repertoire file appears here via TCRdb, limited to in-frame rearrangements. These files lack a portion of the clones; in checked studies, under half of the deficit traces to unresolved V genes, and the cause of the others is not known. Clone size and the V and J calls come from that table; the DNA yielded D and trimming. The sample's table lists a count of some 41,000 clones. Clones ranked in the top ten supply 7.6% of the sample.

Every participant had a single incident cervical HPV16 infection, and women with prevalent HPV16 infections were excluded. Cervical HPV DNA was detected with MY09/MY11 PCR, and genotyping was done with dot-blot hybridization. Approximately 15 mL of heparinized blood were centrifuged, and the buffy coat was aliquoted, frozen at -30°C, then stored at -80°C. QIAGEN kits were used to extract genomic DNA from the buffy coat specimens. This chain is built from TRBV7-9 and TRBJ1-5, with the identity of the D gene unclear. The sequenced sample consisted of blood buffy coat. This sequence originates from a woman aged 18-70 years with a cervical HPV16 infection that either progressed to CIN3+ or cleared (not recorded which). The CDR3 bases that were read are TGTGCCAGCAGCACTCAAGGCAATCAGCCC. This yields the protein CASSTQGNQP. The whole CDR3 sequence reads CASSTQGNQPQHF.